This TCR beta chain was recovered during a study of blood T cell repertoires in COVID-19. Looking at the study overall: Donors in the United States, Italy and Spain gave samples during acute or convalescent COVID-19.

CDR1 is MNHEY, CDR2 SMNVEV, per germline (reference sequence). Trimming removed 3 bases from V and 3 bases from J; junction bases left unmatched: 9. The CDR3 consists of 16 residues. Only in-frame clones appear in the TCRdb table, and some are missing; sequencing was by immunoSEQ multiplex PCR. The table records 150,000 to 250,000 clones, about 90% of them present only once. This chain links TRBV27 with TRBJ2-7; 9 bases are shared with TRBD2. This TCR was recovered from a young woman who had recovered from COVID-19. The specimen was PBMCs or T cells enriched from blood (not recorded which). In DNA, the CDR3 is TGTGCCAGCAGTTTGAAGCTAGCGGGATCTATCTACGAGCAGTACTTC. Its protein is CASSLKLAGSIYEQYF.